A single TCR beta chain is shown here with its context. The CDR3 contains 14 residues. Germline CDR1 and CDR2: MNHEY and SVGAGI. V was pared by 0 bases and J by 5 bases, with 4 bases of the junction left unmatched. The entry originates in a study of blood T cell repertoires in COVID-19. Study context: Whether acute or convalescent, the COVID-19 samples came from the United States, Italy and Spain.

Measured with immunoSEQ multiplex PCR; TCRdb has only the in-frame clones, and not every one. Altogether some 180,000 clones are present, approximately 80% being singletons, with the ten largest covering 6.5% to 9%. Sequenced sample: peripheral blood. This chain joins TRBV6-5 and TRBJ2-7; TRBD1 agrees at 7 bases. The receptor comes from a woman aged 40 to 50 with COVID-19, enrolled during active disease. The CDR3 coding sequence is TGTGCCAGCAGTTACTCAAGCAGGGGGAACGAGCAGTACTTC. This gives the protein CASSYSSRGNEQYF.